This TCR beta chain stems from a study of cytomegalovirus exposure and HLA in healthy donors. Study information: In terms of ancestry, the Caucasian-associated cluster contained roughly 80% of the 398 genotyped donors. Regarding the study as a whole: Donor immune exposure was known only as CMV serostatus. Apparent HLA restriction characterized most CMV-associated TCR beta chains in a later analysis. Sequencing depth across donors, presence/absence analyses assumed, was roughly uniform.

To note about this clone: Its antigen is undetermined.

PCR amplification relied on 60 Vbeta primers (plus 13 Jbeta primers). The method was immunoSEQ multiplex PCR; TCRdb's version includes in-frame clones alone and lacks a portion of them. The repertoire has about 200,000 clones, less than 80% of them found once; the top ten carry 0.22%. Per the germline V gene, CDR1 is MNHEY and CDR2 is SVGAGI. CDR3 length equals 15 residues. J lost 5 bases, V lost 6 bases, and 12 bases had no gene match. This clonotype originated in a girl aged 2-10 years in good health and CMV-seronegative. The material sequenced was PBMCs. This rearrangement joins TRBV6-5 to TRBJ1-1, with 7 positions matching TRBD1. The CDR3 is CASRRRQGMGTEAFF. In DNA form, the CDR3 reads TGTGCCAGCAGACGCCGACAGGGCATGGGGACTGAAGCTTTCTTT.